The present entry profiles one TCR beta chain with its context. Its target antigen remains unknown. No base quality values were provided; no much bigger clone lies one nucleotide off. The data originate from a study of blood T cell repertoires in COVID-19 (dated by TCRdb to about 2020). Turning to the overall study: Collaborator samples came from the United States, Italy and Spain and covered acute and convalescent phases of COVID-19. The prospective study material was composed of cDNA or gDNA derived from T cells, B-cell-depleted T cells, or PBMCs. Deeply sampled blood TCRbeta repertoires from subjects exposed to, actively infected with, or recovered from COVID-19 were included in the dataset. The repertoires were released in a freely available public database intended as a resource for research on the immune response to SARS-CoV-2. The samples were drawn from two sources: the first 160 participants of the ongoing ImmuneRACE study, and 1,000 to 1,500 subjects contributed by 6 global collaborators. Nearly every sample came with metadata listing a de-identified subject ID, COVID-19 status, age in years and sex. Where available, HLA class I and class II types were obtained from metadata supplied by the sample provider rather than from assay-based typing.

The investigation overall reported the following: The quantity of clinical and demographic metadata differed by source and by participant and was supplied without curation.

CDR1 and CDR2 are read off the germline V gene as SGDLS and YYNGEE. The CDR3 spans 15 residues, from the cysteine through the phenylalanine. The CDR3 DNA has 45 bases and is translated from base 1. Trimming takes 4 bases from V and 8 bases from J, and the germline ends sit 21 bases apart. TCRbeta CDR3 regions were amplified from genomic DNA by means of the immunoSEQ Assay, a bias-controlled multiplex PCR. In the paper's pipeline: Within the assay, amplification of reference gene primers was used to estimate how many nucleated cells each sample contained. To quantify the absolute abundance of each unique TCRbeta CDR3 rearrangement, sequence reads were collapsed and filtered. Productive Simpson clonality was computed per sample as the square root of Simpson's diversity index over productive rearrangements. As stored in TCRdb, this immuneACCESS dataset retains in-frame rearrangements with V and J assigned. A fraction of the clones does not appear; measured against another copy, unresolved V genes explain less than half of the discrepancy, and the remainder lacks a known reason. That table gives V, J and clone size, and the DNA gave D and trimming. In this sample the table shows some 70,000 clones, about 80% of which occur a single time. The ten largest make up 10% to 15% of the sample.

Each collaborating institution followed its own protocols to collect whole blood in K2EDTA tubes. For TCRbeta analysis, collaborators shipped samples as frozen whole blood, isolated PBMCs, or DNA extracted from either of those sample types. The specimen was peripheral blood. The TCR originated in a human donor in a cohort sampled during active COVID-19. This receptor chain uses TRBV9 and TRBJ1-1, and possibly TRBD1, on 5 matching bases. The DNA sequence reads TGTGCCAGCAGCCCCCAAACACTACGGGGGGTCGAAGCTTTCTTT. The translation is CASSPQTLRGVEAFF.